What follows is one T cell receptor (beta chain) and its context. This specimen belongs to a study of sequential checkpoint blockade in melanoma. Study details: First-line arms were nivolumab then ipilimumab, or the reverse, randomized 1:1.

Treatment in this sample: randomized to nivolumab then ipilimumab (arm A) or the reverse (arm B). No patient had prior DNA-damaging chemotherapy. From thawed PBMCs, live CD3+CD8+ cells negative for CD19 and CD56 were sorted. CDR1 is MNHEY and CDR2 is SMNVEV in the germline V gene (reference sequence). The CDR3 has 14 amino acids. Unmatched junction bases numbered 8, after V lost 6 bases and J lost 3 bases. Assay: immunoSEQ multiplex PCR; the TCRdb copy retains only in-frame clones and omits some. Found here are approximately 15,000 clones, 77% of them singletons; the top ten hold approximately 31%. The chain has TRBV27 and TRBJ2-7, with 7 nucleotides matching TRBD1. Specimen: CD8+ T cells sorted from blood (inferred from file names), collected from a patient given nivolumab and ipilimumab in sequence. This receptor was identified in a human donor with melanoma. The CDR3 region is CASRPVAGGYEQYF. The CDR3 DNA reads TGTGCCAGCAGACCCGTGGCAGGGGGCTACGAGCAGTACTTC.